This TCR beta chain was observed in a study of cytomegalovirus exposure and HLA in healthy donors. Study-level findings and limits: Common viral pathogens seemed to be connected with several of the most significant clusters, according to a later analysis. As was reported, the classifier diagnosed cytomegalovirus status with high specificity and sensitivity.

With 5 bases removed from V and 1 base from J, the gap between germline ends came to 14 bases. Germline assignment: CDR1 SGHAT and CDR2 FQDESV (reference sequence). The CDR3 extends over 15 amino acids. With respect to this clone: Its target is not known.

PCR used 60 Vbeta primers and 13 Jbeta primers. As processed by the authors: There were around 80 million unique TCR beta chains by a later count, and around 10 million of them were shared. TCRdb's table, derived via immunoSEQ multiplex PCR, lists solely in-frame clones and lacks some. V, J and clone size are taken as reported in that table, and D and trimming were inferred from the DNA itself. The table has approximately 160,000 clones, 65% to 70% seen once. The clonotype comes from a woman between 18 and 29 years old in good health and CMV-seropositive. The specimen sequenced was PBMCs. The rearrangement links TRBV11-1 to TRBJ1-1; D is possibly TRBD1 (5 bases). CDR3 loop: CASSPWAGENTEAFF. CDR3 bases: TGTGCCAGCAGCCCATGGGCGGGGGAGAACACTGAAGCTTTCTTT.